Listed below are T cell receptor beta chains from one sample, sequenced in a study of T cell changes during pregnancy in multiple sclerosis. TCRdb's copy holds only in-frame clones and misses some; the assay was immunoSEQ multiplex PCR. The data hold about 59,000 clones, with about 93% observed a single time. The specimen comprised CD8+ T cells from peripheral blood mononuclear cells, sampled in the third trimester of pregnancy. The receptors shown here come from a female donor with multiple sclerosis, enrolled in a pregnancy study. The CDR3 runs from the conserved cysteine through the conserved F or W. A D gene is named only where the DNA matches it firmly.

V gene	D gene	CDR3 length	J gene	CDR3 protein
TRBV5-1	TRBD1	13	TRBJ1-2	CASSLGQGVGYTF
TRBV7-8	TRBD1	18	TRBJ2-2	CASSSERQGDPNTGELFF
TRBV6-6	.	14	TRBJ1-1	CASTSDPWRTEAFF
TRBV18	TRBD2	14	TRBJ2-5	CASSPSGKPETQYF
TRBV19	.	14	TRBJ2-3	CASSIRGLTDTQYF
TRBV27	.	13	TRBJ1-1	CASRLNGWTEAFF
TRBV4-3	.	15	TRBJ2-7	CASSQGSGRYYEQYF
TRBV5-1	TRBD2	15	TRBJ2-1	CASSYTSGSTNEQFF
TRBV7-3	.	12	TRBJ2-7	CASSWAGAEQYF
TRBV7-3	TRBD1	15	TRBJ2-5	CASSLGTGIQETQYF
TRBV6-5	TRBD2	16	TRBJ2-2	CASSFRTSGRTGELFF
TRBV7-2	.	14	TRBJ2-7	CASSLDAGAYEQYF
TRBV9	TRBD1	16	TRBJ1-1	CASSPPGTGLNTEAFF
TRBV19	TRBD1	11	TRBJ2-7	CASGQVYEQYF
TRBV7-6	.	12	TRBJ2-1	CASSLGGDEQFF
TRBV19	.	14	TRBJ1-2	CASSPSVSNYGYTF
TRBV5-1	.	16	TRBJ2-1	CASSLYRESSYNEQFF
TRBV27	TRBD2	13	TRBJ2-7	CASRGLDSNEQYF
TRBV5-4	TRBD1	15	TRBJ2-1	CASSNTGTGWHEQFF
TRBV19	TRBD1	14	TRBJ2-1	CASSGQGGWNEQFF
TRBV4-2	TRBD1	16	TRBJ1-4	CASSRSQGQGIEKLFF
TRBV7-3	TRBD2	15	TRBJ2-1	CASSPSGSSYNEQFF
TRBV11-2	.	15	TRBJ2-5	CASSLAFEFPETQYF
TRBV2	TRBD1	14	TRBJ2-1	CASSPGQGYNEQFF
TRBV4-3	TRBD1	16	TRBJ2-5	CASSQGQGMGSETQYF
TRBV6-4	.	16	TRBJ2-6	CASSDSGGSGANVLTF
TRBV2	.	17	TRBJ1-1	CASSEAAGRFMNTEAFF
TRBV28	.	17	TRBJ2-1	CASSLLGGNGFYNEQFF
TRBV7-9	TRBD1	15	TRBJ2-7	CASSSRTGNIDEQYF
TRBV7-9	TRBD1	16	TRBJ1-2	CASSLSLDRANYGYTF
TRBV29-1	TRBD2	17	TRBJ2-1	CSVEGVGSGSPYNEQFF
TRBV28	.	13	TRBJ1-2	CASSPSTGYGYTF